These T cell receptor beta chains were read from a single sample in a study of cytomegalovirus exposure and HLA in healthy donors. TCRdb keeps only in-frame clones here, not all; method: immunoSEQ multiplex PCR. The sample carries 100,000 to 150,000 clones, over 70% recorded once. Material for sequencing was PBMCs. The receptors originated from a man younger than 35 in good health and CMV-seropositive. CDR3s include the opening cysteine and the closing phenylalanine or tryptophan. The order of the fields is CDR3 DNA, CDR3 protein, V gene, J gene, clone size, D gene. D genes are given only for firm matches. The size of a clone is reported for some rows only, either as once, few or many, or as a class for expanded clones.

TGCGCCAGCAGCTTGAACGGTCTAGCTCAAGAGACCCAGTACTTC	CASSLNGLAQETQYF	TRBV5-1	TRBJ2-5	few	NA
TGTGCCAGCAGCTTGGTGTCGGCGGGACTAGCGGCCTACGAGCAGTACTTC	CASSLVSAGLAAYEQYF	TRBV5-6	TRBJ2-7	NA	TRBD2
TGTGCCAGCAGCTTAGCGGCCTCCGGGACAGGCTATGGCTACACCTTC	CASSLAASGTGYGYTF	TRBV7-9	TRBJ1-2	once	TRBD1
TGTGCCAGCAGCTTGTCCAGCGCAGATACGCAGTATTTT	CASSLSSADTQYF	TRBV7-9	TRBJ2-3	NA	NA
TGTGCCAGCAGCTTAGACGGCAGGGGAGCTAACTATGGCTACACCTTC	CASSLDGRGANYGYTF	TRBV7-9	TRBJ1-2	NA	NA
TGTGCCAGCAGCTCACTATCAGATGCCAAAAACATTCAGTACTTC	CASSSLSDAKNIQYF	TRBV5-6	TRBJ2-4	NA	NA
TGCGCCAGCAGCTTAAAGACAGGGGCTGCCTACAATGAGCAGTTCTTC	CASSLKTGAAYNEQFF	TRBV5-1	TRBJ2-1	NA	TRBD1
TGTGCCAGCAGCTTAATGCGGGCAAATGAAGCTTTCTTT	CASSLMRANEAFF	TRBV7-2	TRBJ1-1	NA	NA
TGCAGCGTTTACGGTCGAGCTAACTATGGCTACACCTTC	CSVYGRANYGYTF	TRBV29-1	TRBJ1-2	NA	NA
TGTGCCAGCAGTGAAGATATAGCGGGGGGAGAGACCCAGTACTTC	CASSEDIAGGETQYF	TRBV2	TRBJ2-5	NA	TRBD2
TGCGCCAGCAGCCAAGATGCGAGGGGGTTGGATAGCAATCAGCCCCAGCATTTT	CASSQDARGLDSNQPQHF	TRBV4-3	TRBJ1-5	few	NA
TGTGCCAGCTCACCAACAGGAACCCAAGAGACCCAGTACTTC	CASSPTGTQETQYF	TRBV18	TRBJ2-5	NA	NA
TGTGCCAGCAGCTTAGCATGGGGGCAGCTAAACAATGAGCAGTTCTTC	CASSLAWGQLNNEQFF	TRBV7-9	TRBJ2-1	NA	NA
TGCGCCAGCAGCGAGGGAAACACTGAAGCTTTCTTT	CASSEGNTEAFF	TRBV5-1	TRBJ1-1	NA	NA
TGCGCCAGCAGCCAAGGGACAGGGGGCCGGGAGACCCAGTACTTC	CASSQGTGGRETQYF	TRBV4-3	TRBJ2-5	few	TRBD1
TGTGCCAGCAATCCTAAGGCGGGGACCTACGAGCAGTACTTC	CASNPKAGTYEQYF	TRBV2	TRBJ2-7	NA	NA
TGTGCCAGCAGCTTGGATGAGACGGGCGAGCAGTACTTC	CASSLDETGEQYF	TRBV5-4	TRBJ2-7	NA	NA
TGTGCCAGCAGCGTAGATAGGTGGCGGGGGAGGGGAGATACGCAGTATTTT	CASSVDRWRGRGDTQYF	TRBV9	TRBJ2-3	NA	TRBD2
TGTGCCAGCAGTGCTCACAGGGGGCGAGGGGCCAACGTCCTGACTTTC	CASSAHRGRGANVLTF	TRBV6-1	TRBJ2-6	NA	TRBD1
TGTGCCAGCAGGACAGGGGGAAAGAACACCGGGGAGCTGTTTTTT	CASRTGGKNTGELFF	TRBV5-4	TRBJ2-2	once	TRBD1
TGTGCCAGCAGCTCGAGGACTAGCGTCTCCTACGAGCAGTACTTC	CASSSRTSVSYEQYF	TRBV11-2	TRBJ2-7	NA	TRBD2
TGTGCCAGCAGCCTACAGCTATACGAGCAGTACTTC	CASSLQLYEQYF	TRBV2	TRBJ2-7	NA	NA
TGTGCCAGCTCACCACAGCAGAACACTGAAGCTTTCTTT	CASSPQQNTEAFF	TRBV18	TRBJ1-1	NA	NA
TGTGCCTGGAGTGTATATGAGACCTACGAGCAGTACTTC	CAWSVYETYEQYF	TRBV30	TRBJ2-7	NA	NA
TGTGCCAGCAGCCGGGACAGGGGGCTTGGTGGCTACACCTTC	CASSRDRGLGGYTF	TRBV27	TRBJ1-2	NA	TRBD1
TGTGCCAGCAGTTTGGGGAGGATCTCCGGCTACACCTTC	CASSLGRISGYTF	TRBV6-1	TRBJ1-2	NA	NA
TGTGCCAGCAGCTTTTCGGGTTCCGCTGAAGCTTTCTTT	CASSFSGSAEAFF	TRBV5-6	TRBJ1-1	NA	NA
TGCGCCAGCAGCTTGCGGACTAGCGGGACCGGTTTTTACGGTACAGATACGCAGTATTTT	CASSLRTSGTGFYGTDTQYF	TRBV5-1	TRBJ2-3	NA	TRBD2
TGCGCCAGCAGCCAAGTGGGAGGGTTGGAAGCTTTCTTT	CASSQVGGLEAFF	TRBV4-3	TRBJ1-1	NA	NA
TGTGCCAGCAGCCCTATAAAAACCGGGACAGGGGCCTATGGCTACACCTTC	CASSPIKTGTGAYGYTF	TRBV7-7	TRBJ1-2	NA	TRBD1
TGTGCCAGCAGCCCCCACCGGGGACTAGCGGGGGCCGAGAACACCGGGGAGCTGTTTTTT	CASSPHRGLAGAENTGELFF	TRBV7-8	TRBJ2-2	NA	TRBD2
TGCGCCAGCAGCTTTTTAGCGGGAAGAGACTACGAGCAGTACTTC	CASSFLAGRDYEQYF	TRBV5-1	TRBJ2-7	NA	TRBD2
TGTGCCAGTACATTACAGGTCGGCTATGGCTACACCTTC	CASTLQVGYGYTF	TRBV19	TRBJ1-2	NA	NA
TGTGCCAGCAGCGACCCCGGGACAGGGAACAATGAGCAGTTCTTC	CASSDPGTGNNEQFF	TRBV5-4	TRBJ2-1	few	TRBD1
TGTGCCAGCAGTTATGTCCTCAGGGGAACCTACGAGCAGTACTTC	CASSYVLRGTYEQYF	TRBV6-5	TRBJ2-7	NA	NA
TGCGCCAGCAGCTTGAGCCCGGGGAGCTCCTACAATGAGCAGTTCTTC	CASSLSPGSSYNEQFF	TRBV5-1	TRBJ2-1	NA	NA
TGTGCCAGCAGGACTAGCGGCCGATACAATGAGCAGTTCTTC	CASRTSGRYNEQFF	TRBV2	TRBJ2-1	NA	TRBD2
TGTGCCAGTACCGATAGACTAGCACGCACCGGGGAGCTGTTTTTT	CASTDRLARTGELFF	TRBV19	TRBJ2-2	NA	TRBD2
TGCGCCAGCAGCCAAGATTCCGGGACAGGGAGGAGCCAGTACTTC	CASSQDSGTGRSQYF	TRBV4-3	TRBJ2-5	few	TRBD1
TGTGCCAGCAGTGAACCTAGCGTACGAGACTACGAGCAGTACTTC	CASSEPSVRDYEQYF	TRBV6-1	TRBJ2-7	once	NA
TGTGCCAGCTCACCTTTCGCCGGGACAGTGGACTACGAGCAGTACTTC	CASSPFAGTVDYEQYF	TRBV18	TRBJ2-7	NA	TRBD1
TGCGCCAGCAGCTCACCTAGCGGGAGCACGAGCGGGGAGCTGTTTTTT	CASSSPSGSTSGELFF	TRBV5-1	TRBJ2-2	NA	TRBD2
TGTGCCATCAGTGGGGCAGCGGGGCCCTTCACAGATACGCAGTATTTT	CAISGAAGPFTDTQYF	TRBV10-3	TRBJ2-3	NA	TRBD2
TGTGCCAGCAGTACGGCGGGAGGGCAGTATGAGCAGTTCTTC	CASSTAGGQYEQFF	TRBV6-5	TRBJ2-1	NA	TRBD2
TGCGCCAGCAGTAAAACCCCCCTAACAGATACGCAGTATTTT	CASSKTPLTDTQYF	TRBV5-1	TRBJ2-3	NA	NA
TGTGCCAGCAGCTTAGTGGCGGGGGAAACTGAAGCTTTCTTT	CASSLVAGETEAFF	TRBV7-9	TRBJ1-1	NA	NA
TGTGCCAGCAGCCCTAGCGGGAGGGCCTCGCATGAGCAGTTCTTC	CASSPSGRASHEQFF	TRBV7-2	TRBJ2-1	NA	TRBD2
TGTGCCAGCAGCCACACAGATACGCAGTATTTT	CASSHTDTQYF	TRBV11-2	TRBJ2-3	NA	NA
TGTGCCAGCAGTTACCAGGGGGCGAAAGGCTACACCTTC	CASSYQGAKGYTF	TRBV6-5	TRBJ1-2	NA	TRBD1